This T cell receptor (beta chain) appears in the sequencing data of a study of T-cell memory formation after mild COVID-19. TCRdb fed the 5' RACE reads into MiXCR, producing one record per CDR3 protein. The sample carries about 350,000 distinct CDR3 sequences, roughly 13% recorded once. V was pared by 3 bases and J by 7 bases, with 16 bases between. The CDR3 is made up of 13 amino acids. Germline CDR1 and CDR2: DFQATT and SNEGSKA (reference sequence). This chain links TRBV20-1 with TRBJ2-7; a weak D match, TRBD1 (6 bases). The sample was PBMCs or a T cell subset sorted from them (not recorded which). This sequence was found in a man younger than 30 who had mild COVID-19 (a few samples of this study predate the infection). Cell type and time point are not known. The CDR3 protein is CSASQGIGGEQYV. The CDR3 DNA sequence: TGCAGTGCTAGTCAGGGGATAGGTGGGGAGCAGTACGTC.